This entry lists 11 T cell receptor beta chains sequenced from one sample in a study of beta chain features in type 1 diabetes (dated by TCRdb to 2017 to 2018). The method was the immunoSEQ multiplex PCR assay. The entire isolated RNA was reverse transcribed using the High Capacity cDNA Reverse Transcription Kit, and thus expressed TCRB transcripts were sequenced. TCRdb stores this immuneACCESS table with in-frame sequences only. Part of the clones is absent; in the studies checked, under half of the shortfall reflects unresolved V genes, and no reason is known for the rest. This sample has some 410,000 clones in its table, and approximately 10% of those were observed once. The top ten clones comprise more than 0.045% of the sample. Sequencing was carried out using naive CD4+ T cells from blood. Read against the paper, the sample's cell subset or site label means: true naive CD4+ T cells. These receptors originate from a woman under 30 in good health.

The chain employs TRBV30 and TRBJ2-2; tentatively, D is TRBD2 (6 bases). In germline, CDR1 is GTSNPN, CDR2 SVGIG (reference sequence). The CDR3 runs to 15 residues. Deletions cut 0 bases from V and 5 bases from J, with 13 bases between. CDR3 in DNA: TGTGCCTGGAGTGTCCCCGGGAGCTATACCGGGGAGCTGTTTTTT. Translating gives CAWSVPGSYTGELFF.

Points on this clone: A much larger clone lies a single base off, so this may be a read error. The chain combines TRBV11-3 with TRBJ2-7; D is undetermined. This CDR3 is built from 11 residues. Germline-derived CDR1 and CDR2 are SGHNT and YENEEA. The ends were cut back, 1 base at V and 7 bases at J, with 5 bases in the middle. The CDR3 protein is CASSLVYEQYF. The CDR3 nucleotides are TGTGCCAGCAGCTTAGTGTATGAGCAGTACTTC.

This clone has more than one count but fewer than ten. The genes are TRBV7-2 and TRBJ2-1; D possibly corresponds to TRBD1 (6 bases). The CDR3 length is 14 residues. Per germline, CDR1 SGHTA and CDR2 FQGNSA. V was pared by 6 bases and J by 0 bases, with 9 bases between. The CDR3 protein is CASSSQGSYNEQFF. In DNA form, the CDR3 reads TGTGCCAGCAGTTCACAGGGCTCCTACAATGAGCAGTTCTTC.

The chain has TRBV5-1 and TRBJ2-5; D might be TRBD2 (5 bases). The germline V gene encodes CDR1 SGHRS and CDR2 YFSETQ. V lost 4 bases and J 4 bases, leaving 17 bases between the germline ends. This CDR3 has 15 residues. In nucleotides, the CDR3 is TGCGCCAGCAGCCTTATGCCGGGGTCGGGAGAGACCCAGTACTTC. This gives the protein CASSLMPGSGETQYF. Using reference TRBV5-1 and TRBJ2-5 for the parts outside the CDR3, the full variable domain is KAGVTQTPRYLIKTRGQQVTLSCSPISGHRSVSWYQQTPGQGLQFLFEYFSETQRNKGNFPGRFSGRQFSNSRSEMNVSTLELGDSALYLCASSLMPGSGETQYFGPGTRLLVL.

This clone was detected only a few times. This rearrangement joins TRBV4-3 to TRBJ2-7, with TRBD2 matching 7 bases. CDR3 size: 15 residues. The trim removed 0 bases at V and 6 bases at J, leaving 8 bases unmatched. Germline V gene sequence: CDR1 LGHNA, CDR2 YSLEER. CDR3 in amino acids: CASSQDLSGNAEQYF. Written as DNA, the CDR3 is TGCGCCAGCAGCCAAGATCTAAGCGGGAACGCCGAGCAGTACTTC.

V and J are TRBV27 and TRBJ2-3, with 7 bases identical to TRBD1. The J segment lost 3 bases and the V segment lost 3 bases, leaving 3 bases of the junction unmatched. The CDR3 spans 14 residues. Germline V lookup: CDR1 MNHEY, CDR2 SMNVEV (reference sequence). The CDR3 region is CASSLVQGTDTQYF. The CDR3 DNA reads TGTGCCAGCAGTTTGGTACAGGGGACAGATACGCAGTATTTT.

This clone was seen more than once but under ten times. V is TRBV18 and J is TRBJ2-1; 7 positions match TRBD1. After removal of 5 bases from V and 7 bases from J, the junction contained 5 bases not matched to a gene. Per germline, CDR1 KGHSH and CDR2 LQKENI. CDR3 length: 13 amino acids. CDR3 sequence reads: CASSERQGNEQFF. The CDR3 region has the DNA TGTGCCAGCTCAGAGAGACAGGGTAATGAGCAGTTCTTC.

As regards this clone: Other DNA sequences within the sample encode an identical CDR3. The rearrangement links TRBV18 to TRBJ2-5; no reliable D call. Germline V CDR1 and CDR2: KGHSH, LQKENI. Trimming removed 2 bases from V and 2 bases from J, with 3 bases in between. The CDR3 has 12 amino acids. The CDR3 bases are TGTGCCAGCTCACCAACACAAGAGACCCAGTACTTC. Translating gives CASSPTQETQYF.

This sequence joins TRBV20-1 and TRBJ1-3; D call uncertain. Trimming took 3 bases from V and 3 from J, leaving 3 bases between them. The CDR3 consists of 11 residues. Germline V gene sequence: CDR1 DFQATT, CDR2 SNEGSKA (reference sequence). As DNA, the CDR3 is TGCAGTGCTAGCTTTGGAAACACCATATATTTT. Amino acids: CSASFGNTIYF.

The table lists this clone with a few counts. CDR3 sequence reads: CASSFRDLPAQFF. The CDR3 nucleotides are TGTGCCAGCAGCTTCCGAGACTTGCCGGCGCAGTTCTTC. V and J are TRBV7-2 and TRBJ2-1, with no clear D. Germline V gives CDR1 SGHTA, CDR2 FQGNSA. Trimming took off 3 bases at V and 12 bases at J, with 15 bases between the two ends. This CDR3 comprises 13 residues.

For the CDR3, the DNA is TGCAGCGTCTTACTTGACCGGACGGGAGGAGATCAGCCCCAGCATTTT. Its protein product is CSVLLDRTGGDQPQHF. The V gene is TRBV29-1, the J gene TRBJ1-5; D unresolved. V lost 6 bases to trimming and J lost 5 bases, with 23 bases between them. CDR1 and CDR2 from the germline V gene are SQVTM and ANQGSEA. This CDR3 has 16 amino acids.